This entry lists 24 T cell receptor beta chains sequenced from one sample in a study of response to subunit inactivated influenza vaccine. Using its own MiXCR run on the RT-PCR reads, TCRdb lists one record per CDR3 protein. The sample carries about 520,000 distinct CDR3 sequences, roughly 7.6% recorded once. Sequenced here: PBMCs from blood, sampled roughly 24 months after vaccination. All receptors derive from a man aged 45 to 70 who received an inactivated influenza vaccine.

This clonotype was counted only a few times. The J gene is TRBJ2-5, the V gene TRBV15; 7 bases line up with TRBD2. V shed 1 base and J 4 bases; nucleotides not matched to a gene: 3. Germline CDR1 and CDR2: LNHNV and YYDKDF (reference sequence). This CDR3 region has 14 residues. CDR3 loop: CATSRVGRGETQYF. The DNA of the CDR3 is TGTGCCACCAGCAGAGTGGGGAGGGGAGAGACCCAGTACTTC.

This clonotype has just a few counts. CDR3 coding DNA: TGTGCCAGCTGGGCAAGGGGTAGCACAGATACGCAGTATTTT. Its protein is CASWARGSTDTQYF. The J gene is TRBJ2-3, the V gene TRBV28; the D gene is possibly TRBD1 (5 bases). V was trimmed by 8 bases and J by 0 bases, leaving 12 bases between them. CDR1 and CDR2 (germline): MDHEN, SYDVKM. The CDR3 length is 14 residues.

This clonotype was recorded many times. The chain links TRBV20-1 to TRBJ2-7; D ambiguous. Germline loops: CDR1 DFQATT, CDR2 SNEGSKA (reference sequence). The CDR3 is 15 amino acids. Between the trimmed V and J ends, which lost 0 bases and 1 base, there was a span of 13 bases. The CDR3 DNA sequence: TGCAGTGCTAGAGACCCCAGCGACGCGTCCTACGAGCAGTACTTC. Its protein product is CSARDPSDASYEQYF.

The sample holds many counts of this clonotype. The chain uses TRBV7-2 and TRBJ2-7; D is possibly TRBD2 (6 bases). V dropped 1 base and J dropped 2 bases, with 6 bases sitting between them. This CDR3 comprises 13 residues. CDR1 is SGHTA and CDR2 is FQGNSA in the germline V gene. Here the CDR3 reads CASSLGRAYEQYF. The CDR3 bases are TGTGCCAGCAGCTTAGGGAGGGCCTACGAGCAGTACTTC.

The sample holds a few counts of this clonotype. The genes are TRBV10-3 and TRBJ1-2; D possibly corresponds to TRBD1 (5 bases). This CDR3 region has 15 residues. Trimming cost V 1 base and J 5 bases, with 14 bases left between them. CDR1 and CDR2 (germline): ENHRY, SYGVKD. In nucleotides, the CDR3 is TGTGCCATCAGTGAGTTGAAGGGACCTATTTATGGCTACACCTTC. Its translation: CAISELKGPIYGYTF.

V and J are TRBV6-2 or TRBV6-3 and TRBJ1-1; TRBD1 is a possible D gene (6 bases). Trimming cost V 5 bases and J 3 bases, with 13 bases left between them. The CDR3 runs to 14 residues. The germline V gene has CDR1 MNHEY and CDR2 SVGEGT. The CDR3 is CASSPWGPDTEAFF. The CDR3 DNA is TGTGCCAGCAGTCCCTGGGGGCCGGACACTGAAGCTTTCTTT.

The rearrangement joins TRBV4-3 to TRBJ2-1, with 7 bases fitting TRBD2. Per the germline V gene, CDR1 is LGHNA and CDR2 is YSLEER. V shed 4 bases and J 2 bases; nucleotides not matched to a gene: 5. CDR3 size: 15 residues. CDR3 nucleotide sequence: TGCGCCAGCAGCCGGGGGGGAAGAACCTACAATGAGCAGTTCTTC. Translated: CASSRGGRTYNEQFF.

The chain combines TRBV7-9 with TRBJ1-2; the D gene is possibly TRBD1 (6 bases). The germline V gene has CDR1 SEHNR and CDR2 FQNEAQ (reference sequence). The CDR3 contains 17 residues. Trimming left V 0 bases short and J 0 bases short, with 14 bases between. DNA of the CDR3: TGTGCCAGCAGCTTAGCGTCAGGGGTCTCCGCTAACTATGGCTACACCTTC. The encoded protein is CASSLASGVSANYGYTF.

The chain combines TRBV2 with TRBJ2-5; TRBD2 matches 13 bases. With 5 bases clipped from V and 6 bases from J, the junction kept 6 bases outside the gene matches. The V gene's germline CDR1 is SNHLY and CDR2 FYNNEI. This CDR3 is built from 15 residues. This chain's CDR3 is CASSLLAGGPQTQYF. In DNA form, the CDR3 reads TGTGCCAGCAGTCTACTAGCGGGGGGGCCTCAGACCCAGTACTTC.

This clonotype came up many times. The chain links TRBV25-1 to TRBJ1-6; D not certain. Trimming stripped 2 bases from V and 10 bases from J, with 12 bases between. The germline V gene encodes CDR1 MGHDK and CDR2 SYGVNS. The CDR3 spans 14 residues. DNA of the CDR3: TGTGCCAGCAGTGAAAAAGGGTTTAGGTCACCCCTCCACTTT. Translated: CASSEKGFRSPLHF. Filled out from reference TRBV25-1 and TRBJ1-6, the complete variable domain reads EADIYQTPRYLVIGTGKKITLECSQTMGHDKMYWYQQDPGMELHLIHYSYGVNSTEKGDLSSESTVSRIRTEHFPLTLESARPSHTSQYLCASSEKGFRSPLHFGNGTRLTVT.

The CDR3 is CSVGGGDEQYF. The CDR3 nucleotides read TGCAGCGTCGGGGGAGGCGACGAGCAGTACTTC. The V call is TRBV29-1, the J call TRBJ2-7; D is possibly TRBD2 (6 bases). Germline lookup yields CDR1 SQVTM and CDR2 ANQGSEA. This CDR3 region has 11 residues. Trimming cost V 6 bases and J 5 bases, with 11 bases left between them.

This clonotype occurred a few times. The V call is TRBV20-1, the J call TRBJ1-5; D may be TRBD1 (6 bases). Germline-derived CDR1 and CDR2 are DFQATT and SNEGSKA (reference sequence). The V end was cut by 3 bases, the J end by 5 bases, with 14 bases between. CDR3 length: 14 amino acids. As DNA, the CDR3 is TGCAGTGCTAGTGGGCGGGGGCTCTATCAGCCCCAGCATTTT. This translates into CSASGRGLYQPQHF.

The genes are TRBV20-1 and TRBJ2-7; a possible D gene is TRBD2 (5 bases). CDR3 length: 13 residues. V was clipped by 4 bases and J by 4 bases, with 14 bases between them. In germline, CDR1 is DFQATT, CDR2 SNEGSKA (reference sequence). The CDR3 nucleotides are TGCAGTGCTACCCCGACCGGGGAATACGAGCAGTACTTC. Translation: CSATPTGEYEQYF.

This clonotype was detected a few times. V gene TRBV12-3 or TRBV12-4 combines with J gene TRBJ2-5; 8 bases line up with TRBD1. The trim removed 6 bases at V and 2 bases at J, leaving 5 bases unmatched. The CDR3 length is 14 residues. The CDR3 DNA is TGTGCCAGCAGAAGGGACAGGAGACAAGAGACCCAGTACTTC. It translates to CASRRDRRQETQYF.

This clonotype was detected many times. J is TRBJ1-1 and V is TRBV6-1; D call uncertain. Trimming left V 5 bases short and J 1 base short, with 14 bases between. Per the germline V gene, CDR1 is MNHNS and CDR2 is SASEGT. CDR3 size: 15 residues. Here the CDR3 DNA reads TGTGCCAGCAGTCCCCTACCCGGGTCGAACACTGAAGCTTTCTTT. Amino acids: CASSPLPGSNTEAFF.

The chain combines TRBV4-2 with TRBJ2-3, with TRBD2 as a possible D gene (5 bases). Germline loops: CDR1 LGHNA, CDR2 YNFKEQ. The V end lost 1 base, the J end lost 0 bases, and 11 bases lay between the germline ends. This CDR3 contains 16 residues. The CDR3 is CASSQGIASSTDTQYF. The CDR3 region has the DNA TGTGCCAGCAGCCAAGGGATAGCGAGCAGCACAGATACGCAGTATTTT.

The chain couples TRBV20-1 to TRBJ1-6; D uncertain. CDR3 length: 15 residues. The germline gives CDR1 DFQATT, CDR2 SNEGSKA (reference sequence). Between the trimmed V and J ends, which lost 3 bases and 9 bases, there was a span of 18 bases. The CDR3 DNA is TGCAGTGCTAGGCCTCGACCCGGCATGAGTTCACCCCTCCACTTT. This encodes CSARPRPGMSSPLHF.

This clonotype has more than one count but fewer than ten. The chain uses TRBV6-1 and TRBJ2-5; D might be TRBD2 (5 bases). This CDR3 has 14 residues. Trimming cost V 4 bases and J 2 bases, with 11 bases left between them. Germline V gene data show CDR1 as MNHNS and CDR2 as SASEGT. The CDR3 DNA follows: TGTGCCAGCAGTGTTCAGCGGTATCAAGAGACCCAGTACTTC. Protein sequence: CASSVQRYQETQYF.

This clonotype was seen only a few times. The V call is TRBV25-1, the J call TRBJ2-4, with no clear D. Germline V lookup: CDR1 MGHDK, CDR2 SYGVNS. The germline V and J ends were trimmed by 7 bases and 0 bases, with 10 bases remaining between them. This CDR3 contains 14 residues. In nucleotides, the CDR3 is TGTGCCAGCACTCCAGGCGCAGCCAAAAACATTCAGTACTTC. Translated: CASTPGAAKNIQYF.

This clonotype was detected only a few times. V gene TRBV20-1 combines with J gene TRBJ2-1; D is ambiguous. The V end was cut by 0 bases, the J end by 9 bases, with 12 bases between. Germline-derived CDR1 and CDR2 are DFQATT and SNEGSKA (reference sequence). The CDR3 sequence is 13 residues long. DNA of the CDR3: TGCAGTGCTAGAGATTTATTAGCAACTGAGCAGTTCTTC. Translated: CSARDLLATEQFF.

The gene calls are TRBV20-1 and TRBJ2-7, with 10 positions matching TRBD2. Unmatched junction bases numbered 6, after V lost 5 bases and J lost 2 bases. Germline loops: CDR1 DFQATT, CDR2 SNEGSKA (reference sequence). The CDR3 extends over 14 amino acids. The DNA for the CDR3 is TGCAGTGCTGGGGCTAGCGGGGGCCCCTACGAGCAGTACTTC. It translates to CSAGASGGPYEQYF.

This clonotype has only a few counts. The chain links TRBV4-2 to TRBJ1-4; 9 nucleotides match TRBD1. Germline V gives CDR1 LGHNA, CDR2 YNFKEQ. The CDR3 runs to 15 residues. The V segment lost 2 bases and the J segment 7 bases; nucleotides outside the gene matches: 5. The CDR3 reads CASSQPGQGSEKLFF. Written as DNA, the CDR3 is TGTGCCAGCAGCCAACCGGGACAGGGTAGTGAAAAACTGTTTTTT.

The sample holds many counts of this clonotype. The chain employs TRBV5-1 and TRBJ2-1; D uncertain. V was shortened by 5 bases and J by 5 bases, with 5 bases between the two germline ends. This CDR3 comprises 11 residues. Germline loops: CDR1 SGHRS, CDR2 YFSETQ. CDR3 region: CASSQDNEQFF. CDR3 coding DNA: TGCGCCAGCAGTCAAGACAATGAGCAGTTCTTC.

This clonotype has just a few counts. The chain uses TRBV6-1 and TRBJ2-5, with 9 bases lining up with TRBD1. V gave up 6 bases and J gave up 1 base; unmatched junction bases: 6. The germline CDR1 and CDR2 sequences are MNHNS and SASEGT. The CDR3 runs 15 residues. The CDR3 protein is CASRKGQGPQETQYF. CDR3 bases: TGTGCCAGCAGAAAGGGACAGGGCCCCCAAGAGACCCAGTACTTC.